The next 28 T cell receptor beta chains were all read from a single sample in a study of shared clonotypes between healthy human individuals. Terminally differentiated effector memory CD45RA+ cells were left out of the naive CD8 fraction, which was CD45RO-negative and positively selected for CCR7. TCRdb's copy holds only in-frame clones and misses some; the assay was immunoSEQ multiplex PCR. Of millions of clones in the sample, roughly 91% were seen once. Sequencing was carried out using naive CD8+ T cells from PBMCs. Source of these receptors: a man between 18 and 29 years old in good health. Some clones in this sample may be carry-over from other donors' samples.

The CDR3 DNA is TGTGCCAGTAGCACATGGGTAGAGGGGGCCACCTACGAGCAGTACTTC. Translating gives CASSTWVEGATYEQYF. This chain connects TRBV19 to TRBJ2-7, with 7 bases lining up with TRBD1. CDR1 is LNHDA, CDR2 SQIVND, per germline (reference sequence). With 6 bases clipped from V and 2 bases from J, the junction kept 13 bases outside the gene matches. CDR3 length equals 16 residues.

The chain recombines TRBV7-2 with TRBJ2-3; 8 bases align to TRBD2. V lost 3 bases and J lost 1; bases outside the gene matches: 12. Germline V CDR1 and CDR2: SGHTA, FQGNSA. This CDR3 spans 18 amino acids. CDR3 in amino acids: CASSLYGPSGWGTDTQYF. CDR3 bases: TGTGCCAGCAGCTTGTATGGTCCTAGCGGGTGGGGCACAGATACGCAGTATTTT.

This clone appeared a single time. The rearrangement links TRBV27 to TRBJ2-7, with 11 bases that match TRBD2. The germline V gene has CDR1 MNHEY and CDR2 SMNVEV (reference sequence). The CDR3 has 15 residues. Trimming took 5 bases from V and 4 from J; bases not matched to a gene: 7. The CDR3 sequence is CASSLLAGDKYEQYF. The CDR3 DNA is TGTGCCAGCAGTCTACTAGCGGGAGACAAGTACGAGCAGTACTTC.

This rearrangement joins TRBV7-9 to TRBJ2-5; D is unclear. This CDR3 spans 13 amino acids. The germline V and J ends were trimmed by 3 bases and 1 base, with 6 bases remaining between them. From germline, CDR1 is SEHNR and CDR2 FQNEAQ (reference sequence). This CDR3 reads CASSFLFQETQYF. The CDR3 nucleotides are TGTGCCAGCAGCTTCCTCTTCCAAGAGACCCAGTACTTC.

J is TRBJ2-7 and V is TRBV9; weak D call: TRBD2 (6 bases). The CDR3 loop spans 14 amino acids. Trimming took 3 bases from V and 2 from J, leaving 12 bases between them. Germline assignment: CDR1 SGDLS and CDR2 YYNGEE. The CDR3 here is CASSAGLLPYEQYF. The CDR3 DNA is TGTGCCAGCAGCGCGGGACTTCTACCCTACGAGCAGTACTTC.

The chain recombines TRBV6-1 with TRBJ2-2; the match to TRBD1 covers 9 bases. This CDR3 region has 19 residues. CDR1 is MNHNS and CDR2 is SASEGT in the germline V gene. Germline trimming cut 4 bases from V and 6 bases from J; bases unmatched to any gene: 18. CDR3 residues: CASSGHAPGTGRSSGELFF. The CDR3 DNA sequence: TGTGCCAGCAGTGGCCACGCCCCCGGGACAGGGAGGTCGTCCGGGGAGCTGTTTTTT.

This sequence joins TRBV27 and TRBJ1-1; D is unclear. From germline, CDR1 is MNHEY and CDR2 SMNVEV (reference sequence). CDR3 size: 14 residues. The V end was cut by 2 bases, the J end by 8 bases, with 15 bases between. The CDR3 DNA sequence: TGTGCCAGCAGTTTAGCCGGGCCATATCAGGAAGCTTTCTTT. Translated: CASSLAGPYQEAFF.

J is TRBJ1-5 and V is TRBV5-8; no clear D gene. The V gene's germline CDR1 is SGHTS and CDR2 YDEGEE. CDR3 length equals 15 residues. The V end lost 4 bases, the J end lost 2 bases, and 13 bases lay between the germline ends. Here the CDR3 reads CASSPRIRGNQPQHF. The CDR3 coding sequence is TGTGCCAGCAGCCCGCGGATACGGGGCAATCAGCCCCAGCATTTT.

In this sample, this clone turned up once. The rearrangement links TRBV9 to TRBJ1-4; D is ambiguous. Trimming stripped 4 bases from V and 5 bases from J, with 18 bases between. Looked up from germline, CDR1 is SGDLS and CDR2 is YYNGEE. This CDR3 region has 16 residues. For the CDR3, the DNA is TGTGCCAGCAGCCCCAATCCCGGGTTGGGCAATGAAAAACTGTTTTTT. This gives the protein CASSPNPGLGNEKLFF.

A single count supports this clone. The same CDR3 is also encoded by other DNA sequences in this sample. This chain uses TRBV29-1 with TRBJ1-2, with 9 positions matching TRBD1. Germline CDR1 is SQVTM and CDR2 is ANQGSEA. The CDR3 covers 11 residues. V shed 6 bases, J shed 6 bases, and the junction held 2 bases outside the gene matches. Written as DNA, the CDR3 is TGCAGCGTCGGGACAGGGCATGGCTACACCTTC. Residues: CSVGTGHGYTF.

This chain uses TRBV11-2 with TRBJ1-1; no firm D call. The CDR3 totals 14 residues. Germline values: CDR1 SGHAT, CDR2 FQNNGV. Deletions cut 4 bases from V and 5 bases from J, with 14 bases between. CDR3 protein: CASSSRTGITEAFF. CDR3 nucleotide sequence: TGTGCCAGCAGCTCCCGGACGGGGATAACTGAAGCTTTCTTT.

On this clone: The same CDR3 is also encoded by other DNA sequences in this sample. The CDR3 here is CAWSWGSYEQYF. In DNA form, the CDR3 reads TGTGCCTGGAGTTGGGGGTCCTACGAGCAGTACTTC. The V and J genes are TRBV30 and TRBJ2-7; the D gene could be TRBD1 or TRBD2 (5 bases each). The CDR3 spans 12 residues. The V end was cut by 2 bases, the J end by 1 base, with 6 bases between. The germline gives CDR1 GTSNPN, CDR2 SVGIG (reference sequence).

The CDR3 bases are TGTGCCAGCAGTCCCCGGGACAGGCCGGGAGAGACCCAGTACTTC. Translation gives CASSPRDRPGETQYF. The chain is built from TRBV6-5 and TRBJ2-5; 8 bases agree with TRBD1. Germline CDR1 and CDR2: MNHEY and SVGAGI. There are 15 residues in the CDR3. The junction had 9 bases not matched to a gene; V was cut back by 5 bases and J by 4 bases.

This chain links TRBV12-5 with TRBJ2-2; D remains ambiguous. The CDR3 is 19 residues long. Trimming took 0 bases from V and 1 from J, leaving 18 bases between them. Germline CDR1 and CDR2: LGHNT and FRNRAP. CDR3 nucleotides: TGTGCTAGTGGTTTGGTACAATCGTTCTCAGGATGGAACACCGGGGAGCTGTTTTTT. This encodes CASGLVQSFSGWNTGELFF.

The chain has TRBV11-2 and TRBJ2-1, with TRBD2 matching 14 bases. Germline lookup yields CDR1 SGHAT and CDR2 FQNNGV. V trimming: 6 bases; J trimming: 6 bases; junction bases outside the gene matches: 10. CDR3 length equals 17 residues. CDR3: CASRLGLAGVLVNEQFF. The CDR3 nucleotides are TGTGCCAGCAGGTTGGGACTAGCGGGAGTGTTGGTCAATGAGCAGTTCTTC.

Notes on this clone: Other nucleotide sequences in the sample specify the same CDR3. J is TRBJ2-7 and V is TRBV13; either TRBD1 or TRBD2 may fit D (5 bases each). Germline V gives CDR1 PRHDT, CDR2 FYEKMQ (reference sequence). The CDR3 sequence is 13 residues long. The V end lost 3 bases, the J end lost 1 base, and 7 bases lay between the germline ends. The DNA for the CDR3 is TGTGCCAGCAGCTTGGGACCGTCCTACGAGCAGTACTTC. Residues: CASSLGPSYEQYF.

The count of this clone is one. The V gene is TRBV28, the J gene TRBJ1-1; possible D gene TRBD1, 5 bases. The germline V gene has CDR1 MDHEN and CDR2 SYDVKM. V was trimmed by 2 bases and J by 4 bases, leaving 11 bases between them. There are 14 residues in the CDR3. Here the CDR3 reads CASSLMKGRTEAFF. Here the CDR3 DNA reads TGTGCCAGCAGTTTAATGAAGGGACGCACTGAAGCTTTCTTT.

This clone was recorded a few times. The chain couples TRBV7-6 to TRBJ2-7; D is uncertain. Germline values: CDR1 SGHVS, CDR2 FNYEAQ. Trimming removed 5 bases at V and 1 base at J, with 6 bases between. This CDR3 has 12 residues. The CDR3 region has the DNA TGTGCCAGCAGCCCCAGTTCCTACGAGCAGTACTTC. Protein: CASSPSSYEQYF.

The chain uses TRBV9 and TRBJ2-1, with D uncertain. The V end was cut by 4 bases, the J end by 10 bases, with 9 bases between. This CDR3 contains 11 residues. The germline gives CDR1 SGDLS, CDR2 YYNGEE. For the CDR3, the DNA is TGTGCCAGCAGCAACAGCTACGAGCAGTTCTTC. Protein product: CASSNSYEQFF.

This chain links TRBV7-6 with TRBJ2-7; 10 nucleotides line up with TRBD2. Per germline, CDR1 SGHVS and CDR2 FNYEAQ. The CDR3 contains 17 residues. V lost 0 bases to trimming and J lost 0 bases; unmatched junction nucleotides: 5. CDR3: CASSLAGTSDSSYEQYF. CDR3 bases: TGTGCCAGCAGCTTAGCGGGGACTAGCGACAGCTCCTACGAGCAGTACTTC.

The chain carries TRBV18 and TRBJ1-1; 7 bases are a match to TRBD1. Germline V gives CDR1 KGHSH, CDR2 LQKENI. The ends lost 3 bases at V and 11 bases at J; junction bases unmatched: 9. The CDR3 is 13 amino acids. In DNA, the CDR3 is TGTGCCAGCTCACCGAGGGGGCAGGTGGGGGCTTTCTTT. Translated, it gives CASSPRGQVGAFF.

This chain uses TRBV30 with TRBJ1-5; D uncertain. This CDR3 comprises 14 residues. Germline V gene sequence: CDR1 GTSNPN, CDR2 SVGIG (reference sequence). The V end was cut by 0 bases, the J end by 0 bases, with 6 bases between. The CDR3 sequence: CAWSVGSSNQPQHF. The CDR3 region has the DNA TGTGCCTGGAGTGTTGGAAGTAGCAATCAGCCCCAGCATTTT. Drawing the rest from reference TRBV30 and TRBJ1-5, the complete variable domain is SQTIHQWPATLVQPVGSPLSLECTVEGTSNPNLYWYRQAAGRGLQLLFYSVGIGQISSEVPQNLSASRPQDRQFILSSKKLLLSDSGFYLCAWSVGSSNQPQHFGDGTRLSIL.

The chain links TRBV27 to TRBJ2-2, with TRBD2 identical over 11 bases. CDR1 and CDR2 from the germline V gene are MNHEY and SMNVEV (reference sequence). Losses at the gene ends were 10 bases for V and 7 bases for J; bases not matched to a gene: 11. The CDR3 spans 15 residues. Written as DNA, the CDR3 is TGTGCCATCCGTAGCGGGAGGGGTAGCGGCGGGGAGCTGTTTTTT. Translation: CAIRSGRGSGGELFF.

The rearrangement uses TRBV2 and TRBJ2-3; 12 nucleotides match TRBD2. Germline CDR1 and CDR2: SNHLY and FYNNEI. This CDR3 is built from 16 residues. Trimming took 2 bases from V and 8 from J; bases not matched to a gene: 8. The CDR3 loop reads CASSESSGRAGGTQYF. The CDR3 DNA reads TGTGCCAGCAGTGAATCTAGCGGGAGGGCTGGAGGTACGCAGTATTTT. Based on the CDR3 plus reference TRBV2 and TRBJ2-3, the full variable domain is EPEVTQTPSHQVTQMGQEVILRCVPISNHLYFYWYRQILGQKVEFLVSFYNNEISEKSEIFDDQFSVERPDGSNFTLKIRSTKLEDSAMYFCASSESSGRAGGTQYFGPGTRLTVL.

This chain connects TRBV5-1 to TRBJ1-2; the D is unclear. There are 16 residues in the CDR3. CDR1 SGHRS and CDR2 YFSETQ come from the germline V gene. The ends were cut back, 2 bases at V and 3 bases at J, with 17 bases in the middle. CDR3: CASSLGDFLEDYGYTF. CDR3 nucleotides: TGCGCCAGCAGCTTAGGAGATTTTTTAGAGGACTATGGCTACACCTTC.

The chain combines TRBV11-2 with TRBJ1-1; no clear D gene. Trimming took off 4 bases at V and 1 base at J, with 13 bases between the two ends. CDR1 SGHAT and CDR2 FQNNGV come from the germline V gene. The CDR3 sequence is 15 residues long. Written as DNA, the CDR3 is TGTGCCAGCAGCTCAGGCGGACGGGGGAACACTGAAGCTTTCTTT. Translated, it gives CASSSGGRGNTEAFF.

In its sample, this clone was seen once. The chain is built from TRBV5-1 and TRBJ2-6; possibly TRBD1 or TRBD2 for D (6 bases each). The V gene lost 4 bases and the J gene lost 0 bases, with 14 bases spanning the gap. The V gene's germline CDR1 is SGHRS and CDR2 YFSETQ. This CDR3 contains 17 residues. CDR3 in DNA: TGCGCCAGCAGCGGAGGGGGTAGAGTCTCTGGGGCCAACGTCCTGACTTTC. Translation: CASSGGGRVSGANVLTF.

V is TRBV6-5 and J is TRBJ2-2, with D perhaps being TRBD1 or TRBD2 (5 bases each). Germline V gives CDR1 MNHEY, CDR2 SVGAGI. The CDR3 sequence is 15 residues long. V was trimmed by 5 bases and J by 4 bases, leaving 14 bases between them. CDR3 coding DNA: TGTGCCAGCAGTCCCCTTCTGAGGGGCACCGGGGAGCTGTTTTTT. Encoded protein: CASSPLLRGTGELFF.